This T cell receptor (beta chain) stems from a study of CXCR3-negative and CXCR3-positive naive CD8 T cells. This CDR3 is 15 amino acids long. Germline CDR1 is MGHRA and CDR2 is YSYEKL. UMI-labeled TRB cDNA libraries were prepared by 5' RACE. TCRdb re-analyzed the 5' RACE reads; it lists each CDR3 protein once, without DNA. Its table lists some 140,000 distinct CDR3 sequences. In regard to this clonotype: Its antigen is unidentified.

Overall study findings and caveats: Higher TRB CDR3 hydrophobicity marked CXCR3-positive naive cells relative to CXCR3-negative naive cells.

This receptor was taken from a human donor in good health. Some clones in this sample may be carry-over from other donors' samples. The sequenced sample consisted of naive CXCR3+ CD8+ T cells from blood. The subset: CD45RO-CCR7+CD27+CD95- naive CD8+ T cells expressing CXCR3 (TNR3+). This sequence joins TRBV4-1 and TRBJ2-7; the D gene TCRdb calls, TRBD2, cannot be checked with no DNA. CDR3 sequence: CASSPTPRVPHEQYF.